This entry features one T cell receptor beta chain sequence. Its antigen is still unknown. The data were taken from a study of T cells expressing NK-cell markers. At the level of the study: In sorted CD3+CD56+NKG2C+, CD3+CD56+NKG2C- and CD3+CD56-NKG2C+ T cells, TCR beta repertoires were obtained. The study's findings and limits: NKG2C+ dominant clonotypes from roughly 6 donors made up roughly 1.0-7.0% of CD8+ T cells. Among four donors, these clonotypes also ranked first in the CD3+CD56-NKG2C+ fraction.

TCRdb processed the 5' RACE reads again and assigns one entry to each CDR3 protein, with no DNA. Its listing shows some 340,000 distinct CDR3 sequences. The germline V gene encodes CDR1 SGHRS and CDR2 YFSETQ. This CDR3 spans 16 amino acids. Sequences were obtained from blood T cells: a sorted CD56 or NKG2C T cell subset, CD4+ or CD8+ T cells, or bulk PBMC T cells (not recorded which). The source of this sequence is a man aged 18-75 years in good health. The chain uses TRBV5-1 and TRBJ2-7; TCRdb's D gene call, TRBD1, goes unchecked for lack of DNA. CDR3 loop: CASSRASGGASYEQYF.